The present T cell receptor beta chain was sequenced within a study of blood T cell repertoires in COVID-19. Trimming stripped 3 bases from V and 1 base from J, with 15 bases between. This CDR3 is 15 amino acids long. Germline CDR1 and CDR2: GTSNPN and SVGIG (reference sequence). Original analysis: Nucleated cell counts were estimated from reference gene primer amplification. Profiling relied on immunoSEQ multiplex PCR, and the TCRdb table lists in-frame clones only, not all of them. V, J and clone size are those of that table, while D and trimming were read from the DNA. The top ten hold about a fifth of the sample, which has about 50,000 clones, roughly 90% seen once.

Source material: peripheral blood. The TCR was taken from a human donor in a cohort sampled during active COVID-19. This rearrangement joins TRBV30 to TRBJ1-1; D is possibly TRBD1 (6 bases). The CDR3 reads CAWSYFDRKNTEAFF. CDR3 bases: TGTGCCTGGAGCTACTTTGACAGGAAGAACACTGAAGCTTTCTTT. The full variable domain, with the rest looked up from reference TRBV30 and TRBJ1-1, is SQTIHQWPATLVQPVGSPLSLECTVEGTSNPNLYWYRQAAGRGLQLLFYSVGIGQISSEVPQNLSASRPQDRQFILSSKKLLLSDSGFYLCAWSYFDRKNTEAFFGQGTRLTVV.